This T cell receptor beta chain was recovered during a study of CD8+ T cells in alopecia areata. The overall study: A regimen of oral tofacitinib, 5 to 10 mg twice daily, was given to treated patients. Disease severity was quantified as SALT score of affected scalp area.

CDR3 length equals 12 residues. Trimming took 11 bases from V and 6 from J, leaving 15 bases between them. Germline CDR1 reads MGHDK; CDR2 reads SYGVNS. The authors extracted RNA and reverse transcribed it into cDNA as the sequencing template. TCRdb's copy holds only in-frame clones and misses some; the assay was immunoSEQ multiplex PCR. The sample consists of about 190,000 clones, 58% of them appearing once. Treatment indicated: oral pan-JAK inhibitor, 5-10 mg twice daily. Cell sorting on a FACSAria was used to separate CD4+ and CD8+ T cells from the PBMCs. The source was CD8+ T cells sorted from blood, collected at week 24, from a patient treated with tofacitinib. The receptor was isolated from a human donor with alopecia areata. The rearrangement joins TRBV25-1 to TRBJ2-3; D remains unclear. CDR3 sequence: CAAALSRDTQYF. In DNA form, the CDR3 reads TGTGCCGCAGCCCTATCGAGGGATACGCAGTATTTT.